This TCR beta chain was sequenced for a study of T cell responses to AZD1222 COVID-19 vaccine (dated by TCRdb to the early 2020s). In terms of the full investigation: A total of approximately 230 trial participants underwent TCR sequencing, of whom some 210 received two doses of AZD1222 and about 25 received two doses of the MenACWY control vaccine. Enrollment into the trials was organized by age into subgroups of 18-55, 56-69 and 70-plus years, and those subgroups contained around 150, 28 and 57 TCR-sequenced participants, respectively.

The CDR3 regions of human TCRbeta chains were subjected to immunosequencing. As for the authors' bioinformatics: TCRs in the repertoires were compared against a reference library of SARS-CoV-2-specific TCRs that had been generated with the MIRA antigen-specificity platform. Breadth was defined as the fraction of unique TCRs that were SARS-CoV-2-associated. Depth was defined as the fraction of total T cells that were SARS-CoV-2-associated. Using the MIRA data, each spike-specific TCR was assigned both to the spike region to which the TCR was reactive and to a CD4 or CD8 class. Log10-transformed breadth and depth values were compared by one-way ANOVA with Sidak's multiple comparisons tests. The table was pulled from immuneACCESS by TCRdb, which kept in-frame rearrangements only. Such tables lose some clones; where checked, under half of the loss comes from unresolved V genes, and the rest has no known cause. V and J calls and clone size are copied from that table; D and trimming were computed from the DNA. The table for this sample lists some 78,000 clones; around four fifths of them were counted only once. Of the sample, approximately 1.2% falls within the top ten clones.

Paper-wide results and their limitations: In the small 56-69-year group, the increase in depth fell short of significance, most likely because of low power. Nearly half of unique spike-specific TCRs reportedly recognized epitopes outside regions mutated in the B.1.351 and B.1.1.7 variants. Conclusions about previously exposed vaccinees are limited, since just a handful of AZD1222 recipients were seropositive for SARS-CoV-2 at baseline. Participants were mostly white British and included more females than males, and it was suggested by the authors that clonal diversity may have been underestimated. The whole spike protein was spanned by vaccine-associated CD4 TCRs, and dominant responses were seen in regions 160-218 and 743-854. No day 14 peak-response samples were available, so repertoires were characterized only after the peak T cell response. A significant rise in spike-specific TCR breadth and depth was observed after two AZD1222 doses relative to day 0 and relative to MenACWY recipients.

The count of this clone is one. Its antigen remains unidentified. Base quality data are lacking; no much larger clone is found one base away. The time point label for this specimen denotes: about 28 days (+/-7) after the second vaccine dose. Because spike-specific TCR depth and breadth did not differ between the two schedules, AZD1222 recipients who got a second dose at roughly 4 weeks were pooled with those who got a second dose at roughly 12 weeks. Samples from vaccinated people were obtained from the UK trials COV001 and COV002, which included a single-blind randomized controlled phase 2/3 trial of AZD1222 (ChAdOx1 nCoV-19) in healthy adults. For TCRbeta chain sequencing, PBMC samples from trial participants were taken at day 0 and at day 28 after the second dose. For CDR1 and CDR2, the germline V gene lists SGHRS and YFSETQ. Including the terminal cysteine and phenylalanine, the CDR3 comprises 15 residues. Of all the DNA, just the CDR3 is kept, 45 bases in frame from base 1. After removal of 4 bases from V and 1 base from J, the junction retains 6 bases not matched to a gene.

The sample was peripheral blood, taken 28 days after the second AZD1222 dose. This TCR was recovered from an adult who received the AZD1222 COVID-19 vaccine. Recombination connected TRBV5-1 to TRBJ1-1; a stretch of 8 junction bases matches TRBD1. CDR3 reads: CASSLDRAGNTEAFF. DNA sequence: TGCGCCAGCAGCCTGGACAGGGCGGGGAACACTGAAGCTTTCTTT.